The 26 T cell receptor beta chains presented below share a single source sample, sequenced in a study of cytomegalovirus exposure and HLA in healthy donors. Assay used: immunoSEQ multiplex PCR; TCRdb lists only in-frame clones, some missing. This sample carries some 330,000 clones, 86% of them seen once, and the ten largest clones take about 0.8%. The sample was PBMCs. Source of these receptors: a woman between 18 and 29 years old in good health and CMV-seronegative.

The chain combines TRBV6-6 with TRBJ2-7, with D possibly matching TRBD2 (5 bases). The V gene lost 3 bases and the J gene lost 0 bases, with 15 bases spanning the gap. CDR3 size: 16 residues. The germline gives CDR1 MNHNY, CDR2 SVGAGI (reference sequence). The CDR3 sequence: CASSYSRAEYSYEQYF. The CDR3 coding sequence is TGTGCCAGCAGTTATTCCCGAGCGGAATACTCCTACGAGCAGTACTTC.

A remark on this clone: At the DNA level, this CDR3 is encoded by other sequences in the same sample as well. This chain links TRBV6-5 with TRBJ2-7; 12 positions match TRBD1. The germline CDR1 and CDR2 sequences are MNHEY and SVGAGI. The CDR3 covers 13 residues. V lost 6 bases, J lost 4 bases, and 1 base stayed unmatched. CDR3 DNA: TGTGCCAGCAGGGGACAGGGGGCTTACGAGCAGTACTTC. Its protein product is CASRGQGAYEQYF.

This rearrangement joins TRBV29-1 to TRBJ2-2, with D perhaps TRBD2 (5 bases). Germline assignment: CDR1 SQVTM and CDR2 ANQGSEA. CDR3 length: 15 amino acids. The V end was cut by 0 bases, the J end by 4 bases, with 12 bases between. The CDR3 nucleotides are TGCAGCGTTGAAGATCAGAGCGGCACCACCGGGGAGCTGTTTTTT. Protein: CSVEDQSGTTGELFF.

This chain joins TRBV29-1 and TRBJ2-3, with 7 bases lining up with TRBD2. The CDR3 contains 14 residues. Germline CDR1 is SQVTM and CDR2 is ANQGSEA. With 3 bases clipped from V and 3 bases from J, the junction kept 6 bases outside the gene matches. The CDR3 region is CSVDAGVLTDTQYF. The CDR3 DNA reads as TGCAGCGTTGACGCGGGAGTATTAACAGATACGCAGTATTTT.

The chain links TRBV6-5 to TRBJ1-3, with D perhaps matching TRBD1 (5 bases). CDR3 size: 13 residues. From germline, CDR1 is MNHEY and CDR2 SVGAGI. V was cut by 2 bases and J by 4 bases, with 6 bases left in between. CDR3 in DNA: TGTGCCAGCAGTTACGACAGCGGAAACACCATATATTTT. This encodes CASSYDSGNTIYF.

V usage is TRBV5-6 and J usage is TRBJ1-2, with 8 positions matching TRBD1. CDR3 size: 15 residues. Germline V CDR1 and CDR2: SGHDT, YYEEEE. The V segment lost 1 base and the J segment 5 bases; nucleotides outside the gene matches: 7. In nucleotides, the CDR3 is TGTGCCAGCAGCTTGATGCAGGGGGCTTGGTATGGCTACACCTTC. Its translation is CASSLMQGAWYGYTF.

This clone was seen repeatedly, ten times or more. The J gene is TRBJ2-1, the V gene TRBV7-3, with D hard to call. The CDR3 extends over 16 amino acids. The V gene lost 0 bases and the J gene lost 4 bases, with 13 bases spanning the gap. From germline, CDR1 is SGHTA and CDR2 FQGTGA. CDR3 amino acids: CASSLTNSGGYNEQFF. The DNA of the CDR3 is TGTGCCAGCAGCTTAACGAACTCTGGCGGATACAATGAGCAGTTCTTC.

The chain links TRBV4-3 to TRBJ2-7; no firm D call. The germline gives CDR1 LGHNA, CDR2 YSLEER. V was shortened by 6 bases and J by 1 base, with 19 bases between the two germline ends. The CDR3 covers 16 residues. CDR3 protein: CASSKSVTSLSYEQYF. As DNA, the CDR3 is TGCGCCAGCAGTAAGTCAGTCACCTCTCTTTCCTACGAGCAGTACTTC.

The rearrangement uses TRBV27 and TRBJ2-7; perhaps TRBD1 as D (5 bases). Germline loops: CDR1 MNHEY, CDR2 SMNVEV (reference sequence). The CDR3 totals 14 residues. V was cut by 2 bases and J by 3 bases, with 11 bases left in between. The CDR3 region is CASSLHQGRYEQYF. The CDR3 region has the DNA TGTGCCAGCAGTTTACATCAGGGCCGCTACGAGCAGTACTTC.

The chain combines TRBV7-2 with TRBJ2-7, with TRBD2 matching over 10 bases. CDR1 and CDR2 from the germline V gene are SGHTA and FQGNSA. Trimming cost V 4 bases and J 12 bases; bases outside gene matches: 18. This CDR3 region has 16 residues. The CDR3: CASSSIPGLAEGRVYF. CDR3 coding DNA: TGTGCCAGCAGCTCAATTCCAGGACTAGCGGAGGGCCGCGTGTACTTC.

About this clone: The junction does not match germline at one end; this may be a read error. The chain links TRBV4-1 to TRBJ2-2; 8 nucleotides agree with TRBD2. Germline V gene data show CDR1 as MGHRA and CDR2 as YSYEKL. CDR3 length equals 16 residues. For the CDR3, the DNA is TGCGCCAGCAGCCAAGAGGAATTAGCGGGGCGGGGGGAACTGTTTTTT. It specifies CASSQEELAGRGELFF.

The V gene is TRBV12-2, the J gene TRBJ2-2; the table's D call, TRBD1, has no DNA check behind it. TRBV12-2 constitutes a pseudogene. The length of the CDR3 is 14 residues. CDR3 sequence reads: CASLDRGNTGELFF. CDR3 bases: TGTGCAAGTCTTGACAGGGGGAACACCGGGGAGCTGTTTTTT.

The table lists this clone with a count of one. The chain carries TRBV5-4 and TRBJ2-7; TRBD1 agrees at 11 bases. J gave up 5 bases and V 3 bases, and 16 bases lay outside the gene matches. This CDR3 has 18 amino acids. Germline assignment: CDR1 SGHNT and CDR2 YYREEE (reference sequence). The CDR3 reads CASSWPGQGVGSSDEQYF. The CDR3 DNA sequence: TGTGCCAGCAGCTGGCCGGGACAGGGGGTAGGATCTAGCGACGAGCAGTACTTC.

The count of this clone is one. The V gene is TRBV15, the J gene TRBJ1-5, with D possibly matching TRBD1 (5 bases). The CDR3 is 19 residues long. From germline, CDR1 is LNHNV and CDR2 YYDKDF (reference sequence). Between the trimmed V and J ends, which lost 0 bases and 4 bases, there was a span of 22 bases. CDR3 DNA: TGTGCCACCAGCAGAGAAAGCCTATTTGGGGGGGACGGAAATCAGCCCCAGCATTTT. Its protein product is CATSRESLFGGDGNQPQHF. Variable domain in full (rest from reference TRBV15 and TRBJ1-5): DAMVIQNPRYQVTQFGKPVTLSCSQTLNHNVMYWYQQKSSQAPKLLFHYYDKDFNNEADTPDNFQSRRPNTSFCFLDIRSPGLGDTAMYLCATSRESLFGGDGNQPQHFGDGTRLSIL.

V and J are TRBV4-1 and TRBJ1-1; the D gene is possibly TRBD1 (5 bases). The CDR3 consists of 15 residues. Germline-derived CDR1 and CDR2 are MGHRA and YSYEKL. Trimming cost V 3 bases and J 10 bases, with 21 bases left between them. CDR3 in amino acids: CASSQPGSGVRRAFF. CDR3 nucleotides: TGCGCCAGCAGCCAGCCCGGATCGGGGGTGAGAAGAGCTTTCTTT.

The chain recombines TRBV5-6 with TRBJ2-7; D gene unclear. With 4 bases removed from V and 2 bases from J, the gap between germline ends came to 10 bases. There are 13 residues in the CDR3. The germline CDR1 and CDR2 sequences are SGHDT and YYEEEE. This CDR3 is CASSRVTTYEQYF. DNA of the CDR3: TGTGCCAGCAGCCGCGTCACCACCTACGAGCAGTACTTC.

The rearrangement joins TRBV10-1 to TRBJ2-7; a weak D match, TRBD2 (6 bases). Germline CDR1 is WNHNN and CDR2 is SYGVQD (reference sequence). This CDR3 is built from 14 residues. V gave up 3 bases and J gave up 6 bases, with 15 bases separating them. The CDR3 nucleotides read TGCGCCAGCAGTGATGCGCGGGATCCTCTCGAGCAGTACTTC. It yields the protein CASSDARDPLEQYF.

The chain joins TRBV29-1 to TRBJ2-3; D is perhaps TRBD2 (5 bases). The CDR3 covers 14 residues. V lost 2 bases and J lost 0, with 9 bases in between. Germline CDR1 SQVTM, CDR2 ANQGSEA. The CDR3 is CSVEQRLSTDTQYF. The CDR3 DNA reads as TGCAGCGTTGAACAGCGGCTTAGCACAGATACGCAGTATTTT.

J is TRBJ2-7 and V is TRBV27, with 7 nucleotides matching TRBD1. Trimming took 6 bases from V and 3 from J; bases not matched to a gene: 2. Germline V gives CDR1 MNHEY, CDR2 SMNVEV (reference sequence). CDR3 size: 12 residues. The CDR3 is CASSGTDYEQYF. CDR3 coding DNA: TGTGCCAGCAGCGGGACAGACTACGAGCAGTACTTC.

The chain employs TRBV11-2 and TRBJ1-1, with 7 bases aligning to TRBD1. The CDR3 has 15 residues. Germline V gene sequence: CDR1 SGHAT, CDR2 FQNNGV. V lost 4 bases, J lost 6 bases, and 11 bases stayed unmatched. CDR3 coding DNA: TGTGCCAGCAGCTCGGGCGGGGGGACAGAACCTGAAGCTTTCTTT. Its protein is CASSSGGGTEPEAFF.

V usage is TRBV19 and J usage is TRBJ1-1, with TRBD1 as a possible D gene (6 bases). The CDR3 loop spans 15 amino acids. In germline, CDR1 is LNHDA, CDR2 SQIVND (reference sequence). The V gene lost 3 bases and the J gene lost 0 bases, with 11 bases spanning the gap. The CDR3 DNA sequence: TGTGCCAGTAGTATGACAGGTGGGGTGAACACTGAAGCTTTCTTT. Amino acid sequence: CASSMTGGVNTEAFF.

CDR3 sequence: CASSLRQILSNQPQHF. In DNA form, the CDR3 reads TGTGCCAGCAGTTTGAGACAGATCTTAAGCAATCAGCCCCAGCATTTT. V gene TRBV28 combines with J gene TRBJ1-5; D is possibly TRBD1 (5 bases). CDR1 and CDR2 (germline): MDHEN, SYDVKM. CDR3 length: 16 residues. V was shortened by 3 bases and J by 1 base, with 13 bases between the two germline ends.

The genes are TRBV5-1 and TRBJ2-7; TRBD1 might be the D (6 bases). Trimming stripped 7 bases from V and 6 bases from J, with 17 bases between. Germline lookup yields CDR1 SGHRS and CDR2 YFSETQ. CDR3 length equals 13 residues. This CDR3 reads CASGAMTGSEQYF. The CDR3, as DNA: TGCGCCAGCGGCGCCATGACAGGTAGCGAGCAGTACTTC.

V usage is TRBV4-3 and J usage is TRBJ1-2, with a weak D call TRBD1 (6 bases). Germline values: CDR1 LGHNA, CDR2 YSLEER. The germline V and J ends were trimmed by 4 bases and 1 base, with 13 bases remaining between them. The CDR3 is 15 residues long. The CDR3 bases are TGCGCCAGCAGCCCTAGGGGGAATATTAACTATGGCTACACCTTC. This encodes CASSPRGNINYGYTF.

The chain combines TRBV27 with TRBJ2-6, with 7 bases fitting TRBD2. This CDR3 is built from 17 residues. V was clipped by 5 bases and J by 0 bases; unmatched bases: 7. Germline loops: CDR1 MNHEY, CDR2 SMNVEV (reference sequence). CDR3 residues: CASSRSGRSSGANVLTF. Written as DNA, the CDR3 is TGTGCCAGCAGTCGTTCCGGGAGGAGCTCTGGGGCCAACGTCCTGACTTTC.

The chain links TRBV5-4 to TRBJ2-1; 12 bases are shared with TRBD2. Per the germline V gene, CDR1 is SGHNT and CDR2 is YYREEE (reference sequence). The trim removed 4 bases at V and 5 bases at J, leaving 7 bases unmatched. The CDR3 is made up of 16 amino acids. CDR3 DNA sequence: TGTGCCAGCAGCGCACCGGGACTAGCGGGTCACAATGAGCAGTTCTTC. Its translation is CASSAPGLAGHNEQFF.